This T cell receptor beta chain was captured in a study of siplizumab effects on memory and regulatory T cells. Notes on the study in general: Alloreactive sequences traceable to unstimulated CD4+ memory cells were significantly reduced by siplizumab.

Concerning this clone: Its antigen is as yet unknown.

TCRdb keeps only in-frame clones here, not all; method: immunoSEQ multiplex PCR. The table has roughly 100,000 clones, around nine tenths seen once; the top ten hold 1.1%. The germline gives CDR1 SGDLS, CDR2 YYNGEE. The CDR3 consists of 18 residues. Trimming stripped 4 bases from V and 4 bases from J, with 26 bases between. This sequence originates from a human donor in good health. Sequenced input: CD4+ T cells sorted from blood. The chain combines TRBV9 with TRBJ2-5, with a tentative D call TRBD1 (6 bases). The chain's CDR3 is CASSSTDPGHLQLETQYF. CDR3 nucleotides: TGTGCCAGCAGCAGTACCGATCCGGGACACCTACAACTAGAGACCCAGTACTTC.